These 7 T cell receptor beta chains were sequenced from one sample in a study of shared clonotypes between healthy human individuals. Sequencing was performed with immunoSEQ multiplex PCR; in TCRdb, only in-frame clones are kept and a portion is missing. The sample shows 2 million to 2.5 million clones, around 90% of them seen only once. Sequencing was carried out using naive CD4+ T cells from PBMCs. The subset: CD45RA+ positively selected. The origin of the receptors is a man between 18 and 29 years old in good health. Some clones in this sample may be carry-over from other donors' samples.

The CDR3 region is CAWSARTSGREDTQYF. In DNA form, the CDR3 reads TGTGCCTGGAGTGCCAGGACTAGCGGGAGAGAAGATACGCAGTATTTT. This chain joins TRBV30 and TRBJ2-3; TRBD2 matches 13 bases. J lost 5 bases, V lost 1 base, and 6 bases had no gene match. The CDR3 consists of 16 residues. Germline CDR1 is GTSNPN and CDR2 is SVGIG (reference sequence).

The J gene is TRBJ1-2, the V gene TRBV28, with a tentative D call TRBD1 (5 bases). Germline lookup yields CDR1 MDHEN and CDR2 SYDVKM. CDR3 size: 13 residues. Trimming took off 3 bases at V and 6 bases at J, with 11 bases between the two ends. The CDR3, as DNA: TGTGCCAGCAGTTTCGGCAGGGAGAATGGCTACACCTTC. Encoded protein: CASSFGRENGYTF.

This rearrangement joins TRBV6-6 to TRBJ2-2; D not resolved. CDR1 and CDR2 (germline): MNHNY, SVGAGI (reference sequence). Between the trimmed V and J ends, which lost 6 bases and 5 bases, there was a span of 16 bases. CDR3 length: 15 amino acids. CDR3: CASRPRHPGTGELFF. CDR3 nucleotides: TGTGCCAGCAGACCCCGCCACCCTGGGACCGGGGAGCTGTTTTTT.

The CDR3 DNA is TGTGCCAGCAGTTTATCCGGGACAGGGGGTTGGGGTTTCTACGAGCAGTACTTC. Translation gives CASSLSGTGGWGFYEQYF. The chain has TRBV27 and TRBJ2-7; TRBD1 matches 11 bases. V trimming: 0 bases; J trimming: 3 bases; junction bases outside the gene matches: 10. The CDR3 extends over 18 amino acids. Germline values: CDR1 MNHEY, CDR2 SMNVEV (reference sequence).

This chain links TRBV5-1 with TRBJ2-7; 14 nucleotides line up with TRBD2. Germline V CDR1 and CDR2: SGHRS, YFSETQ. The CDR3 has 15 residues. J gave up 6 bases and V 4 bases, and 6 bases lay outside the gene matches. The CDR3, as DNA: TGCGCCAGCAGCCCTGGACTAGCGGGAGGTCCCGAGCAGTACTTC. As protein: CASSPGLAGGPEQYF.

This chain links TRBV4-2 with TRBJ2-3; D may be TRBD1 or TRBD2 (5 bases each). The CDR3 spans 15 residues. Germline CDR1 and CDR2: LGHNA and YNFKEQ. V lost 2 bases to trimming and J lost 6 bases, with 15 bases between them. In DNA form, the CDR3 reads TGTGCCAGCAGCCAACCGGGACGGACGATTGATACGCAGTATTTT. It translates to CASSQPGRTIDTQYF.

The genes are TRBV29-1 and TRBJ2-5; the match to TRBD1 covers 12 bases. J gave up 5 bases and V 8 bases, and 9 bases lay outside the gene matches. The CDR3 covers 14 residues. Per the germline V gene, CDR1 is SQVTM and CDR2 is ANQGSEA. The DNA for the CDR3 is TGCAGCACGTCGGGACAGGGGGCTGTGGAGACCCAGTACTTC. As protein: CSTSGQGAVETQYF.